The entry below gives a single TCR beta chain sequence along with its context. The target antigen is unknown. Per germline, CDR1 KGHSH and CDR2 LQKENI. Trimming took off 3 bases at V and 5 bases at J, with 14 bases between the two ends. The CDR3 is 14 residues long. When the RNA was reverse transcribed, random hexamers were used with an input of about 0.5 to 1 ug. A multiplex approach, immunoSEQ multiplex PCR, amplified TCR beta CDR3 across 54 Vbeta and 13 Jbeta. Each CDR3 protein gets one entry after TCRdb re-called the immunoSEQ multiplex PCR reads with MiXCR. The repertoire holds roughly 250,000 distinct CDR3 sequences, with almost 97% as singletons. The data belong to a study of CD8 T cells in Susac syndrome. About the study: The Susac syndrome patients that were sequenced included more than 5 with active disease and roughly eight in remission. Study-wide findings and caveats: It was acknowledged in the study that the number of individuals who were included in its TCR sequencing and HLA analysis was relatively small.

CD8+ and CD4+ T cells were negatively isolated; TEMRA cells were FACS-enriched. The V and J genes are TRBV18 and TRBJ2-7; D is unresolved. This TCR was sampled from a human donor with Susac syndrome. Material: CD4+ T cells from PBMCs. The CDR3 nucleotides read TGTGCCAGCTCACCTGGGCCGGAAAGGGACGAGCAGTACTTC. Translation: CASSPGPERDEQYF.